Listed here is a single TCR beta chain. This sample was included in a study of blood T cell repertoires in COVID-19. About the study: Both acute and convalescent COVID-19 samples were obtained from the United States, Italy and Spain. In each case, the material was cDNA or gDNA derived from T cells, B-cell-depleted T cells, or PBMCs.

The length of the CDR3 is 13 residues. V was shortened by 5 bases and J by 6 bases, with 14 bases between the two germline ends. Germline V CDR1 and CDR2: KGHSH, LQKENI. How the authors handled the data: Estimation of nucleated cell counts was performed using reference gene primer amplification. Here immunoSEQ multiplex PCR was the method, and the copy in TCRdb shows in-frame clones only, minus some. Clone size and V and J calls were adopted from that table, with D and trimming inferred from the DNA. The repertoire holds 75,000 to 100,000 clones, over 70% seen once, with roughly a tenth in the top ten.

Sequenced material: peripheral blood. This sequence originates from a woman aged 80 or over with acute or convalescent COVID-19. The chain recombines TRBV18 with TRBJ2-7; D is possibly TRBD2 (6 bases). In nucleotides, the CDR3 is TGTGCCAGCTCATCAACCGACGGGAGCGAGCAGTACTTC. Its translation: CASSSTDGSEQYF.